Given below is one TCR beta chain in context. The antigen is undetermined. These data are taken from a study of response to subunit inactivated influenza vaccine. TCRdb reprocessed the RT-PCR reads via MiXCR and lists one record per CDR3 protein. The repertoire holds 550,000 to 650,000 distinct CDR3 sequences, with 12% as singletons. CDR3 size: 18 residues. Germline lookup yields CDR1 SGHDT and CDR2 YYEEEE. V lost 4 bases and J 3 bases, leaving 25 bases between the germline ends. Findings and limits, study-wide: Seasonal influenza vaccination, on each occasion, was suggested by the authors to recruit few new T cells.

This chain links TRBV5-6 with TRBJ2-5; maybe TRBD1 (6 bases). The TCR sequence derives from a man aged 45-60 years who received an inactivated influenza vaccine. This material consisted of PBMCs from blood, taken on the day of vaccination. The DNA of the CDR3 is TGTGCCAGCAGCCGGAGTCGGATCATTACAGGGAAAGAAGAGACCCAGTACTTC. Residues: CASSRSRIITGKEETQYF.